The clone carrying this T cell receptor (beta chain) was seen more than once but under ten times. Its target is not known. TCRdb reprocessed the 5' RACE reads with MiXCR, giving one entry per CDR3 protein. The table shows 450,000 to 650,000 distinct CDR3 sequences, with 20% occurring only once. This entry comes from a study of T-cell memory formation after mild COVID-19. Study overall: TCR clusters showed largely donor specificity. General study results and limits: Contracting clones, day 15 to 85, had balanced CD4/CD8, and later expanders favored CD4+. Researchers could not confirm that second-wave clones peaking on day 37 targeted SARS-CoV-2. CD4+ contracting clones were mainly CM and EM; CD8+ ones, EMRA.

V was trimmed by 5 bases and J by 6 bases, leaving 17 bases between them. CDR1 and CDR2 from the germline V gene are SGHVS and FQNEAQ. This CDR3 is built from 15 residues. The receptor comes from an adult woman who had mild COVID-19 (a few samples of this study predate the infection). Cell type and time point are not known. The genes are TRBV7-8 and TRBJ2-1; D not resolved. The sample taken for sequencing was PBMCs or a T cell subset sorted from them (not recorded which). The CDR3 here is CASSLAPPGPNEQFF. The CDR3 bases are TGTGCCAGCAGCCTCGCGCCGCCTGGGCCCAATGAGCAGTTCTTC.